This T cell receptor beta chain originates from a study of shared clonotypes between healthy human individuals. Germline CDR1 and CDR2: SGHNT and YYREEE (reference sequence). The length of the CDR3 is 13 residues. Deletions cut 1 base from V and 6 bases from J, with 10 bases between. Profiling relied on immunoSEQ multiplex PCR, and the TCRdb table lists in-frame clones only, not all of them. Found here are some 320,000 clones, around 86% of them singletons; the top ten hold 15% to 20%. The rearrangement links TRBV5-4 to TRBJ1-2; D unresolved. The receptor's source is a man aged 18 to 30 in good health. The material sequenced was memory CD8+ T cells sorted from blood. Subset: CD45RO+ cells pooled with CCR7-negative TemRA cells. The CDR3 DNA follows: TGTGCCAGCAGCTTGCGGGAAGGCGATGGCTACACCTTC. Its translation: CASSLREGDGYTF.